This T cell receptor (beta chain) derives from a study of T cell responses to AZD1222 COVID-19 vaccine. Turning to the study itself: Pooling of second doses given at about 4 or about 12 weeks was done.

Assay: immunoSEQ multiplex PCR; the TCRdb copy retains only in-frame clones and omits some. The sample lists 130,000 or so clones, around 92% occurring once. The CDR3 contains 14 residues. V dropped 6 bases and J dropped 3 bases, with 11 bases sitting between them. Germline values: CDR1 PRHDT, CDR2 FYEKMQ (reference sequence). The rearrangement links TRBV13 to TRBJ2-2; D call uncertain. Sample: peripheral blood, taken on day 0 of AZD1222 vaccination. This clonotype originated in an adult in good health. The CDR3, as DNA: TGTGCCAGCAGTCCCCCCGCGTACACCGGGGAGCTGTTTTTT. Translation gives CASSPPAYTGELFF. Filled out from reference TRBV13 and TRBJ2-2, the complete variable domain reads AAGVIQSPRHLIKEKRETATLKCYPIPRHDTVYWYQQGPGQDPQFLISFYEKMQSDKGSIPDRFSAQQFSDYHSELNMSSLELGDSALYFCASSPPAYTGELFFGEGSRLTVL.